A single sample gave rise to the 27 T cell receptor beta chains below, sequenced in a study of tumor and adjacent non-tumor tissue in lung cancer. RNA was extracted from bulk tissue without any cell sorting. Three rounds of nested PCR, following a modified ARM-PCR protocol, produced the TCRbeta library. TCRdb ran MiXCR on the multiplex PCR reads and lists one entry per CDR3 protein. The data show roughly 200,000 distinct CDR3 sequences, with 71% seen just once and around 25% held by the top ten. Material: lung tumor tissue. The receptors originated from a man in his 60s with non-small cell lung cancer.

About this clonotype itself: This CDR3 fails to terminate in the conserved phenylalanine or tryptophan, so it likely reflects a read error. This chain links TRBV6-5 with TRBJ2-5; D possibly uses TRBD1 or TRBD2 (5 bases each). V lost 5 bases and J lost 9, with 19 bases in between. The CDR3 length is 14 residues. Germline assignment: CDR1 MNHEY and CDR2 SVGAGI. CDR3 coding DNA: TGTGCCAGCAGTGATACCGGGACCCCGGTGGCCCAGTACCTC. Translated, it gives CASSDTGTPVAQYL.

J is TRBJ2-7 and V is TRBV6-1; D could derive from TRBD1 or TRBD2 (5 bases each). This CDR3 is 16 amino acids long. The germline gives CDR1 MNHNS, CDR2 SASEGT. The V and J ends lost 7 bases and 5 bases respectively, with 24 bases between them. This chain's CDR3 is CASTEGSESNYHEQYF. The CDR3 nucleotides read TGTGCCAGCACTGAGGGGAGCGAGAGTAACTACCACGAGCAGTACTTC.

The table lists this clonotype with a few counts. The rearrangement links TRBV5-4 to TRBJ2-7; 9 nucleotides line up with TRBD1. V shed 1 base, J shed 0 bases, and the junction held 5 bases outside the gene matches. Germline V gene sequence: CDR1 SGHNT, CDR2 YYREEE (reference sequence). The CDR3 sequence is 16 residues long. CDR3 sequence reads: CASSLPGQGPSYEQYF. Here the CDR3 DNA reads TGTGCCAGCAGCTTGCCGGGACAGGGACCCTCCTACGAGCAGTACTTC.

As regards this clonotype: One end of the junction fails to match germline, which may point to a read error. The V and J genes are TRBV6-5 and TRBJ2-7, with D possibly called TRBD1 or TRBD2 (5 bases each). Germline loops: CDR1 MNHEY, CDR2 SVGAGI. This CDR3 is 15 amino acids long. The CDR3 DNA reads as TGTGCGAGCGGCAATGGGGGATTCACTCGCTACGATCAGTACTTC. It is translated as CASGNGGFTRYDQYF.

The sample holds one count of this clonotype. Without the conserved terminal phenylalanine or tryptophan, this CDR3 likely stems from a read error. The chain joins TRBV11-1 to TRBJ2-1; TRBD1 agrees at 9 bases. This CDR3 spans 15 amino acids. Germline assignment: CDR1 SGHAT and CDR2 FQDESV (reference sequence). Unmatched junction bases numbered 12, after V lost 7 bases and J lost 8 bases. As DNA, the CDR3 is TGTGCCAGCAACCACCGACAGGGGGATGTGGATGAGCAGTTCCTC. This translates into CASNHRQGDVDEQFL.

In this sample, this clonotype turned up many times. The CDR3 region is CSAGDRGFATNEKLFF. CDR3 nucleotide sequence: TGCAGCGCCGGGGACAGGGGGTTTGCAACTAATGAAAAACTGTTTTTT. The chain carries TRBV29-1 and TRBJ1-4; 11 bases match TRBD1. The J segment lost 0 bases and the V segment lost 7 bases, leaving 7 bases of the junction unmatched. The germline gives CDR1 SQVTM, CDR2 ANQGSEA. CDR3 size: 16 residues.

Turning to this clonotype: A read error may be the cause here, since a much bigger clone is one base away. V usage is TRBV29-1 and J usage is TRBJ2-1; 7 bases match TRBD1. Germline V CDR1 and CDR2: SQVTM, ANQGSEA. CDR3 size: 14 residues. The junction had 15 bases not matched to a gene; V was cut back by 7 bases and J by 9 bases. The DNA for the CDR3 is TGCAGCGGGCAGACAGGGTCCCGGGGCAGTGAGCAGTTCTTC. As protein: CSGQTGSRGSEQFF.

Notes on this clonotype: Just one base apart from a much larger clone, this may be a read error. The rearrangement links TRBV29-1 to TRBJ2-5, with D perhaps being TRBD1 or TRBD2 (5 bases each). The germline gives CDR1 SQVTM, CDR2 ANQGSEA. V was clipped by 6 bases and J by 3 bases, with 14 bases between them. CDR3 size: 13 residues. In DNA form, the CDR3 reads TGCAGCGTCGCCCGGGACGATAAAGAGACCCAGTACTTC. It encodes CSVARDDKETQYF.

The genes are TRBV11-2 and TRBJ1-3; D unresolved. V shed 5 bases and J shed 3 bases, with 14 bases lying between them. The CDR3 has 15 amino acids. The germline CDR1 and CDR2 sequences are SGHAT and FQNNGV. The DNA of the CDR3 is TGTGCCAGCAGCCCGGCCTCGAGTCATGGAAACACCATATATTTT. This codes for CASSPASSHGNTIYF.

As concerns this clonotype: With a much larger clone just one base away, this may be a read error. The rearrangement uses TRBV5-5 and TRBJ2-1; tentative D call: TRBD2 (6 bases). CDR1 and CDR2 (germline): SGHKS, YYEKEE (reference sequence). The CDR3 extends over 16 amino acids. The CDR3, as DNA: TGTGCCAGCAGCTTGACGGTGGGAGGTACCTACGATGAGCAGTTCTTC. It encodes CASSLTVGGTYDEQFF.

As concerns this clonotype: Since no conserved phenylalanine or tryptophan closes the CDR3, a read error is the likely cause. This chain joins TRBV20-1 and TRBJ2-4; 12 bases are a match to TRBD2. Looked up from germline, CDR1 is DFQATT and CDR2 is SNEGSKA (reference sequence). CDR3 length equals 14 residues. V was pared by 7 bases and J by 8 bases, with 9 bases of the junction left unmatched. CDR3 sequence: CSVRLAGVGDIQYI. The CDR3 nucleotides are TGCAGTGTGAGACTAGCGGGAGTCGGGGACATTCAGTACATC.

As regards this clonotype: Germline is not matched at one junction end, which may reflect a read error. This rearrangement joins TRBV11-1 to TRBJ2-1; no clear D gene. CDR1 is SGHAT, CDR2 FQDESV, per germline (reference sequence). This CDR3 is 11 amino acids long. This CDR3 reads CASNLYAEQLF. CDR3 coding DNA: TGTGCAAGCAACTTATATGCTGAGCAGCTCTTC.

The sample holds many counts of this clonotype. This chain uses TRBV12-3 or TRBV12-4 with TRBJ2-2; D gene uncertain. V lost 7 bases to trimming and J lost 0 bases, with 6 bases between them. The CDR3 sequence is 13 residues long. In DNA form, the CDR3 reads TGTGCCAGCACTGACTCGAACACCGGGGAGCTGTTTTTT. Its protein product is CASTDSNTGELFF.

As regards this clonotype: At one end the junction does not follow the germline gene, possibly because of a read error. This chain joins TRBV4-3 and TRBJ2-3, with 7 bases fitting TRBD2. Germline V gene sequence: CDR1 LGHNA, CDR2 YSLEER. This CDR3 comprises 16 residues. The CDR3 nucleotides read TGCGCCTGCAGCCAAGATATAGCGGGCACAACAGATACGCAGTATTTT. Translating it yields CACSQDIAGTTDTQYF.

Remarks on this clonotype: This could be a read error, since a much larger clone is one nucleotide away. This chain connects TRBV4-3 to TRBJ2-7; 9 positions match TRBD2. V shed 0 bases and J 0 bases; nucleotides not matched to a gene: 9. The length of the CDR3 is 18 residues. The germline V gene has CDR1 LGHNA and CDR2 YSLEER. The CDR3 spells CASSQEMAGGSASYEQYF. The CDR3 nucleotides are TGCGCCAGCAGCCAAGAAATGGCGGGAGGGTCCGCCTCCTACGAGCAGTACTTC.

This chain links TRBV5-1 with TRBJ2-5, with TRBD2 as a possible D gene (6 bases). The length of the CDR3 is 16 residues. Germline CDR1 reads SGHRS; CDR2 reads YFSETQ. V lost 3 bases and J 4 bases, leaving 19 bases between the germline ends. As DNA, the CDR3 is TGCGCCAGCAGCTCCCCCGACGCGGGGCGGGGAGAGACCCAGTACTTC. Translating it yields CASSSPDAGRGETQYF. The entire variable domain, with the rest obtained from reference TRBV5-1 and TRBJ2-5, is as follows: KAGVTQTPRYLIKTRGQQVTLSCSPISGHRSVSWYQQTPGQGLQFLFEYFSETQRNKGNFPGRFSGRQFSNSRSEMNVSTLELGDSALYLCASSSPDAGRGETQYFGPGTRLLVL.

Note on this clonotype: The junction departs from germline at one end; a sequencing error may be responsible. The V and J genes are TRBV20-1 and TRBJ2-7; TRBD2 agrees at 10 bases. The CDR3 has 13 residues. Germline CDR1 is DFQATT and CDR2 is SNEGSKA (reference sequence). In DNA, the CDR3 is TGCATTGCTAGCGGGGGCACAATGAGTGAGCAGTACTTC. Amino acid sequence: CIASGGTMSEQYF.

V usage is TRBV20-1 and J usage is TRBJ1-1, with TRBD1 as a possible D gene (5 bases). V dropped 6 bases and J dropped 1 base, with 15 bases sitting between them. CDR3 length: 14 amino acids. The germline CDR1 and CDR2 sequences are DFQATT and SNEGSKA (reference sequence). In nucleotides, the CDR3 is TGCAGTGCACCGATAGGGGCTCGGAACACTGAAGCTTTCTTT. Translated: CSAPIGARNTEAFF.

The chain recombines TRBV6-5 with TRBJ1-1, with TRBD1 identical over 9 bases. V trimming: 2 bases; J trimming: 1 base; junction bases outside the gene matches: 5. Germline V gene data show CDR1 as MNHEY and CDR2 as SVGAGI. The CDR3 spans 16 residues. The CDR3 nucleotides are TGTGCCAGCAGTTACAGGGGGACAGGGCGGAACACTGAAGCTTTCTTT. Its protein product is CASSYRGTGRNTEAFF.

The chain has TRBV12-3 or TRBV12-4 and TRBJ2-7, with 14 bases that match TRBD2. The CDR3 spans 20 residues. J was trimmed by 3 bases and V by 9 bases; bases with no gene match: 22. CDR3 region: CASSRTLGLAGGNRGYEQYF. The CDR3 region has the DNA TGTGCCAGTAGTCGTACCTTAGGACTAGCGGGAGGTAACCGGGGCTACGAGCAGTACTTC.

Concerning this clonotype itself: Here the CDR3 omits its conserved ending phenylalanine or tryptophan, so a read error is the likely source. V and J are TRBV4-3 and TRBJ2-7; a possible D gene is TRBD1 (5 bases). CDR3 length equals 13 residues. Germline values: CDR1 LGHNA, CDR2 YSLEER. The CDR3 DNA follows: TGCGCTAGTAGCCAGCAGGGAACCTACGAGCAGTACTTA. This codes for CASSQQGTYEQYL.

The chain joins TRBV7-9 to TRBJ1-5; no definite D call. Trimming pared 1 base from V and 13 bases from J, leaving 14 bases between. There are 13 residues in the CDR3. Germline loops: CDR1 SEHNR, CDR2 FQNEAQ (reference sequence). The CDR3 coding sequence is TGTGCCAGCAGCTTAGACAGCAATCTGCCTCAGCATTTT. The encoded protein is CASSLDSNLPQHF.

V is TRBV29-1 and J is TRBJ2-5; D is perhaps TRBD1 (6 bases). Germline V gene lookup returns CDR1 SQVTM and CDR2 ANQGSEA. CDR3 length: 14 residues. Trimming left V 3 bases short and J 4 bases short, with 15 bases between. The chain's CDR3 is CSVEPPGVVETQYF. Written as DNA, the CDR3 is TGCAGCGTTGAGCCGCCAGGGGTGGTAGAGACCCAGTACTTC. The whole variable domain, filled in from reference TRBV29-1 and TRBJ2-5, reads SAVISQKPSRDICQRGTSLTIQCQVDSQVTMMFWYRQQPGQSLTLIATANQGSEATYESGFVIDKFPISRPNLTFSTLTVSNMSPEDSSIYLCSVEPPGVVETQYFGPGTRLLVL.

This clonotype has just one count. V gene TRBV28 combines with J gene TRBJ2-1, with no clear D. The V gene lost 4 bases and the J gene lost 7 bases, with 14 bases spanning the gap. The CDR3 is 14 residues long. Germline V gene sequence: CDR1 MDHEN, CDR2 SYDVKM. DNA of the CDR3: TGTGCCAGCAGTTCCCCAGATTATGTTAATGAGCAGTTCTTC. Its translation is CASSSPDYVNEQFF.

This clonotype was detected only once. A clone one base away is much larger, so this may be a read error. This sequence joins TRBV20-1 and TRBJ2-1; D perhaps matches TRBD1 (6 bases). Germline lookup yields CDR1 DFQATT and CDR2 SNEGSKA (reference sequence). The CDR3 has 15 amino acids. CDR3 in amino acids: CNARVSGQFYNEQFF. The CDR3 DNA follows: TGCAATGCTAGAGTTTCGGGACAATTTTACAATGAGCAGTTCTTC.

This clonotype was observed many times. The V and J genes are TRBV20-1 and TRBJ2-7; 7 bases map to TRBD2. Per the germline V gene, CDR1 is DFQATT and CDR2 is SNEGSKA (reference sequence). This CDR3 comprises 14 residues. Trimming cost V 3 bases and J 1 base; bases outside gene matches: 6. In nucleotides, the CDR3 is TGCAGTGCTAGGCCGGGACTACAATCCTACGAGCAGTACTTC. Its translation is CSARPGLQSYEQYF.

V is TRBV7-9 and J is TRBJ1-1, with 9 bases lining up with TRBD1. V lost 5 bases to trimming and J lost 7 bases; unmatched junction nucleotides: 8. The CDR3 covers 14 residues. CDR1 and CDR2 (germline): SEHNR, FQNEAQ (reference sequence). The CDR3 DNA reads TGTGCCAGCAGCACTTACAGGGGGCGAGGTGAAGCTTTCTTT. Its translation: CASSTYRGRGEAFF.